This T cell receptor (beta chain) was sequenced in a study of shared clonotypes between healthy human individuals. The study, taken as a whole, reports: Roughly 5% of naive CD4 clonotypes were shared across four donors.

TCRdb keeps only in-frame clones here, not all; method: immunoSEQ multiplex PCR. In the table there are hundreds of thousands of clones, almost 95% of which are singletons. In this sample, this clone turned up once. Its antigen is unidentified. The naive CD8 subset, CD45RO-negative cells positively selected for CCR7, excluded terminally differentiated effector memory CD45RA+ cells. This clonotype was obtained from a man in his thirties or forties in good health. The sequenced sample was naive CD8+ T cells sorted from blood.

CDR3 loop: CASSQATGEAGELFF. The CDR3 coding sequence is TGCGCCAGCAGCCAAGCGACAGGGGAGGCCGGGGAGCTGTTTTTT. This chain links TRBV4-3 with TRBJ2-2; 8 bases align to TRBD1. The V gene end was trimmed by 1 base and the J gene end by 6 bases; junction bases not matched to a gene: 4. The CDR3 is made up of 15 amino acids. Germline lookup yields CDR1 LGHNA and CDR2 YSLEER.